This T cell receptor beta chain was sequenced in a study of T cells after yellow fever vaccination. Study information: SMART-Seq v4 Ultra Low Input prepared the low-cell-number fractions.

Overall study results and limits: FACS-sorted repertoires could harbor abundant contaminating bulk-population clonotypes. Researchers noted that a small share of clonotypes showed up in both CD4 and CD8 compartments.

This clonotype has ten or more counts. Its antigen is as yet unknown. CDR1 and CDR2 from the germline V gene are MNHEY and SVGAGI. The V gene lost 3 bases and the J gene lost 7 bases, with 16 bases spanning the gap. The CDR3 covers 15 residues. Template switching by 5'RACE produced TCR cDNA, adding a universal primer site and UMIs. TCRdb re-derived calls from the 5' RACE reads in MiXCR, one entry per CDR3 protein. The sample consists of 110,000 to 150,000 distinct CDR3 sequences, just over 6.5% of them appearing once. This clonotype was obtained from a man aged 30-40 years who received the YFV17D yellow fever vaccine. Sequenced material: CD4+ T cells sorted from PBMCs, taken 10 days after the yellow fever booster vaccination. J is TRBJ2-1 and V is TRBV6-5, with no clear D. The CDR3: CASSYRGSSANEQFF. CDR3 DNA sequence: TGTGCCAGCAGTTATCGTGGCTCGAGCGCGAATGAGCAGTTCTTC.